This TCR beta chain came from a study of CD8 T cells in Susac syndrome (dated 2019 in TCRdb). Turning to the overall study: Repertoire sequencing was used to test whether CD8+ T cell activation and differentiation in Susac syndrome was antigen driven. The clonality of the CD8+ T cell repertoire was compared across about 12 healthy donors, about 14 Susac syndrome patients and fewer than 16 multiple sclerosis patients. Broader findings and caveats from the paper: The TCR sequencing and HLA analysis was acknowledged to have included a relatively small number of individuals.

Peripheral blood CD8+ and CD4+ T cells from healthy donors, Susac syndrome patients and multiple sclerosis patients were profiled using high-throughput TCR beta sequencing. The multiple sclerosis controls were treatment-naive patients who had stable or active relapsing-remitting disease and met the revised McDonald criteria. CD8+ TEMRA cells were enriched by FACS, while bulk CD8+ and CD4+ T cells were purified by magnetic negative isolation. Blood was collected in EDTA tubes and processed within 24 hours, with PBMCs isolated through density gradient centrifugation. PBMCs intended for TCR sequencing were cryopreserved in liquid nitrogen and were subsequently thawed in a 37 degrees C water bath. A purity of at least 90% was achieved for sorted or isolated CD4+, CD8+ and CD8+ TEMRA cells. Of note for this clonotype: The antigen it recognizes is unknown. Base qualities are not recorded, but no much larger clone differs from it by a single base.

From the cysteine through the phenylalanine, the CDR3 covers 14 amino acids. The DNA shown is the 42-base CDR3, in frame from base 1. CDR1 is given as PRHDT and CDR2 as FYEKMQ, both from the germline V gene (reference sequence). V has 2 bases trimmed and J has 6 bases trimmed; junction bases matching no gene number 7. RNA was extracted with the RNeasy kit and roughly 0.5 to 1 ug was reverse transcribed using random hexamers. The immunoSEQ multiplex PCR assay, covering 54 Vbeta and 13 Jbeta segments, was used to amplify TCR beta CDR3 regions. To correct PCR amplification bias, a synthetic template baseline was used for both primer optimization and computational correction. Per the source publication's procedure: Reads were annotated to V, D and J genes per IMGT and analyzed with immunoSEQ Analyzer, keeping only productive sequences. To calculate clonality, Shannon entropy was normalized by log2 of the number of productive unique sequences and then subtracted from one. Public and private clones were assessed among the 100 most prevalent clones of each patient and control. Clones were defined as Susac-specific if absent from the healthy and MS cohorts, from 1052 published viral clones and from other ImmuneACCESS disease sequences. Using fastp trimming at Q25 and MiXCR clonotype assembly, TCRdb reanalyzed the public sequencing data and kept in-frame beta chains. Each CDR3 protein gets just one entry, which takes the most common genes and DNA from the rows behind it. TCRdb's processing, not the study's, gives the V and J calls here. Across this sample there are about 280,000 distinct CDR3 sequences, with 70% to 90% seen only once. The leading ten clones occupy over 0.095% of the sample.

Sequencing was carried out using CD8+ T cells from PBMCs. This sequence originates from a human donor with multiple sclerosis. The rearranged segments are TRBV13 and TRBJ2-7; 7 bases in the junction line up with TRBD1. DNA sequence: TGTGCCAGCAGCTTACCTCGGGACAGCCTCGAGCAGTACTTC. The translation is CASSLPRDSLEQYF.